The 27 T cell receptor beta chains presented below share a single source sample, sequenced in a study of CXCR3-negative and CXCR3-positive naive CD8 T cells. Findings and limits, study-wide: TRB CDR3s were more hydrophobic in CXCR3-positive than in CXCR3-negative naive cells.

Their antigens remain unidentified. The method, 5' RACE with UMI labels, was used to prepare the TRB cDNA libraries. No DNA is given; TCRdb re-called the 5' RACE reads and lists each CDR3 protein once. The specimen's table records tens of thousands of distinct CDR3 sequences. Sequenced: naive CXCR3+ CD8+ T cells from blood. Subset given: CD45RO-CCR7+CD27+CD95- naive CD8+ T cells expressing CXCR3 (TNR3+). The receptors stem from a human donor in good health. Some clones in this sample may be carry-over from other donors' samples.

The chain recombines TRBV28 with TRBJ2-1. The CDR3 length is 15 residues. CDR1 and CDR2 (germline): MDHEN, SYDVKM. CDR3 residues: CASSLQPSSYNEQFF.

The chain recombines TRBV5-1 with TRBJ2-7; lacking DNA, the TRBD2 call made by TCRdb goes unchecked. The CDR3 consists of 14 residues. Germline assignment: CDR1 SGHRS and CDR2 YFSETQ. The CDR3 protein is CASSLAWGDYEQYF.

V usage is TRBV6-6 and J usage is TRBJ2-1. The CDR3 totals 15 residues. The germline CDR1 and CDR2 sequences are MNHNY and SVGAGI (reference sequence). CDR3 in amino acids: CASSYHRSSYNEQFF.

CDR3 sequence: CASSYLWGQNYNSPLHF. The J gene is TRBJ1-6, the V gene TRBV6-6; TCRdb indicates TRBD1, and absent DNA this call remains unverified. The CDR3 has 17 amino acids. Germline V gene data show CDR1 as MNHNY and CDR2 as SVGAGI (reference sequence).

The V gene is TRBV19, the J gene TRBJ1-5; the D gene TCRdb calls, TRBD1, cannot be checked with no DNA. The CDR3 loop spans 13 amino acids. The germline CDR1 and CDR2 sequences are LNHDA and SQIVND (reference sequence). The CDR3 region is CASSLRDPTPQHF. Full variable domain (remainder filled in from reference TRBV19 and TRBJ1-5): DGGITQSPKYLFRKEGQNVTLSCEQNLNHDAMYWYRQDPGQGLRLIYYSQIVNDFQKGDIAEGYSVSREKKESFPLTVTSAQKNPTAFYLCASSLRDPTPQHFGDGTRLSIL.

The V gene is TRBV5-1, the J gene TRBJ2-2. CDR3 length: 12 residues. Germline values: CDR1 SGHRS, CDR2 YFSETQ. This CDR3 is CASSLVPGELWF.

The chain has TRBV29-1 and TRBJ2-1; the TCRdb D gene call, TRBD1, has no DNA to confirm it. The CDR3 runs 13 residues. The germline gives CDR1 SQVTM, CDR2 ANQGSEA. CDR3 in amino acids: CSVGRGRGLEQFF.

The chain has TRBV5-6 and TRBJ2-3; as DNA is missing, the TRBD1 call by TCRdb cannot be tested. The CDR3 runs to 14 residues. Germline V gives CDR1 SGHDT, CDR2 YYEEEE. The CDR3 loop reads CASRFQGAPDTQYF. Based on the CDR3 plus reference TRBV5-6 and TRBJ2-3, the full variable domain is DAGVTQSPTHLIKTRGQQVTLRCSPKSGHDTVSWYQQALGQGPQFIFQYYEEEERQRGNFPDRFSGHQFPNYSSELNVNALLLGDSALYLCASRFQGAPDTQYFGPGTRLTVL.

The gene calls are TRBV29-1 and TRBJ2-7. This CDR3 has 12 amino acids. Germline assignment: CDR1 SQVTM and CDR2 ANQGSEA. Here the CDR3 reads CSVEAGTYEQYF.

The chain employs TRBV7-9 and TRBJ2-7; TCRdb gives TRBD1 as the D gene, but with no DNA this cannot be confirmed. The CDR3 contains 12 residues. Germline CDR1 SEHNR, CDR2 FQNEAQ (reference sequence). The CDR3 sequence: CASSPLGEKQYF. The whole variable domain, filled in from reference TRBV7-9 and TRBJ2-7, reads DTGVSQNPRHKITKRGQNVTFRCDPISEHNRLYWYRQTLGQGPEFLTYFQNEAQLEKSRLLSDRFSAERPKGSFSTLEIQRTEQGDSAMYLCASSPLGEKQYFGPGTRLTVT.

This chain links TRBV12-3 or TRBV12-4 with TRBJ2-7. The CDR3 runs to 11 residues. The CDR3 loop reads CASSAAYEQYF.

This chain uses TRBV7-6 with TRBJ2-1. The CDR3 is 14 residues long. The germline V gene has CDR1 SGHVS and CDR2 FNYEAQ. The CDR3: CASSRGRTYNEQFF.

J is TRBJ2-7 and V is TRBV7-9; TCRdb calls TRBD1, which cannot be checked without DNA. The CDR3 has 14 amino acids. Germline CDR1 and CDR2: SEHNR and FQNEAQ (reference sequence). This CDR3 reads CASSPDRGVYEQYF.

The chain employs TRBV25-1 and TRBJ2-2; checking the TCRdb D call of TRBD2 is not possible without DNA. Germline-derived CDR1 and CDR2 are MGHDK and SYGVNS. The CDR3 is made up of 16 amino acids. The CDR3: CASSERGTSDTGELFF.

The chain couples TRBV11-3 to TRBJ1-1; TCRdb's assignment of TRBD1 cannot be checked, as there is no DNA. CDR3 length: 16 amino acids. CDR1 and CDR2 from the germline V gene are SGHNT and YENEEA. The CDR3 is CASKDKKGINHHEAFF. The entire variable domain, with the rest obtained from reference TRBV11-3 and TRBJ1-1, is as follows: EAGVVQSPRYKIIEKKQPVAFWCNPISGHNTLYWYLQNLGQGPELLIRYENEEAVDDSQLPKDRFSAERLKGVDSTLKIQPAELGDSAVYLCASKDKKGINHHEAFFGQGTRLTVV.

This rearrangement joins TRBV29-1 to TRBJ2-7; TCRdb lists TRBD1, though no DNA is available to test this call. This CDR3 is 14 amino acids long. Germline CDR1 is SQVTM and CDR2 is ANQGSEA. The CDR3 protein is CSVADRGHPNEQYF.

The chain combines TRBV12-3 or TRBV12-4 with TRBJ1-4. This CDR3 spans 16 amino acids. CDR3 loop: CASSFFTRDSNEKLFF.

CDR3: CSVQGLAGANTGELFF. The rearrangement links TRBV29-1 to TRBJ2-2; TCRdb outputs TRBD1, but without DNA this stays unchecked. The CDR3 length is 16 residues. The germline gives CDR1 SQVTM, CDR2 ANQGSEA.

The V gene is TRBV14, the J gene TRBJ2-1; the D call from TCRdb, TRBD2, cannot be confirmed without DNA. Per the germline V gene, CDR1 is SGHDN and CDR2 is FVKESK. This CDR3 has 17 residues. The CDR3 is CASSQPLLQAGEGEQFF.

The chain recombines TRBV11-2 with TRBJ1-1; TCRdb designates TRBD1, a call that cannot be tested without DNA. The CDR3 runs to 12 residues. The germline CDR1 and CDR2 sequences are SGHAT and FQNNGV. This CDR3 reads CASTRGGSEAFF.

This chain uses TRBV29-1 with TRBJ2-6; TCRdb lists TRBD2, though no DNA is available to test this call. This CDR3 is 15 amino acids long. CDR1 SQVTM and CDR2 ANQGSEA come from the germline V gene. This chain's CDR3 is CSVGLAGPGANVLTF.

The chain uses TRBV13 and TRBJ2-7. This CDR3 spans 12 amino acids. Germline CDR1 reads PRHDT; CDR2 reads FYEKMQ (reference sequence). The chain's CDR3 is CASSLAKYEQYF.

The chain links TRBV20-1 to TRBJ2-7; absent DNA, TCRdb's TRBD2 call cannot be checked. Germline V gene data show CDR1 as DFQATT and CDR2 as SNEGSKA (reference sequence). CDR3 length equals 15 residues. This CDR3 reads CSARGGGDFSWEQYF.

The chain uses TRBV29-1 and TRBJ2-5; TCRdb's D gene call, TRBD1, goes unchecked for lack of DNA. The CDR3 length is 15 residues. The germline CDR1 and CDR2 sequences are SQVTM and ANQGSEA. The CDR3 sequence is CSADPGRGFQETQYF. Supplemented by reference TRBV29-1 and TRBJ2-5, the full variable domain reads SAVISQKPSRDICQRGTSLTIQCQVDSQVTMMFWYRQQPGQSLTLIATANQGSEATYESGFVIDKFPISRPNLTFSTLTVSNMSPEDSSIYLCSADPGRGFQETQYFGPGTRLLVL.

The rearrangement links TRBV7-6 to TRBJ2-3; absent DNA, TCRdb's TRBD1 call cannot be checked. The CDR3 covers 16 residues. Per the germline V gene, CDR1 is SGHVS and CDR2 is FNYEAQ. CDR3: CASSPRQGRGTDTQYF.

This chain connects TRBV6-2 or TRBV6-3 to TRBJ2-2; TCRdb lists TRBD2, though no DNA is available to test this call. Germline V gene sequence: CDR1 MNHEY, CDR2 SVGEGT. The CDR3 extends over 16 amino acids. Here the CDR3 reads CASTPEWAGLRGELFF.

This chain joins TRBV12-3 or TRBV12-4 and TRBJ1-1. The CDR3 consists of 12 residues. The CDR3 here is CASGLVATEAFF.